This record covers a single T cell receptor (beta chain). These data belong to a study of shared clonotypes between healthy human individuals. For each subset, genomic DNA was distributed in equal portions over several immunoSEQ plates. Profiled with immunoSEQ multiplex PCR; TCRdb holds only in-frame clones, not every one. This table has approximately 2,000,000 clones, under 95% appearing once. Source material: naive CD4+ T cells from PBMCs. Subset specified: CD45RA+ positively selected. The TCR originated in a man between 18 and 29 years old in good health. Some clones in this sample may be carry-over from other donors' samples.

CDR3: CASSFEGVGGYTF. In DNA, the CDR3 is TGTGCCAGCAGCTTCGAGGGTGTAGGCGGCTACACCTTC. The gene calls are TRBV7-2 and TRBJ1-2; D uncertain. This CDR3 has 13 amino acids. Germline assignment: CDR1 SGHTA and CDR2 FQGNSA. Between the trimmed V and J ends, which lost 3 bases and 8 bases, there was a span of 13 bases.